This TCR beta chain is from a study of cytomegalovirus exposure and HLA in healthy donors. This clone was detected once. Its target is unknown. It was with 60 Vbeta and 13 Jbeta primers that the PCR ran. Some clones are missing from TCRdb's copy, which holds only in-frame ones; the method was immunoSEQ multiplex PCR. Of roughly 160,000 clones in the sample, about 75% are singletons; the top ten hold less than 3%. General study findings and limits: In a later analysis, at a false discovery rate of 0.05, 16,951 TCR beta sequences matched HLA alleles.

The CDR3 loop spans 14 amino acids. Trimming removed 4 bases from V and 5 bases from J; junction bases left unmatched: 1. The germline gives CDR1 SQVTM, CDR2 ANQGSEA. The source of this sequence is a female donor in good health and CMV-seronegative. The chain recombines TRBV29-1 with TRBJ2-2; TRBD2 matches 13 bases. Sequencing was performed on PBMCs. The CDR3 spells CSVGLAGGTGELFF. The CDR3 nucleotides are TGCAGCGTTGGACTAGCGGGAGGTACCGGGGAGCTGTTTTTT.